A selection of T cell receptor beta chains follows, all from one sample in a study of cytomegalovirus exposure and HLA in healthy donors. Clones were sequenced by immunoSEQ multiplex PCR, and TCRdb holds only the in-frame ones, with some missing. The sample lists roughly 230,000 clones, about 85% seen once, with 0.2% to 0.25% in the top ten. Sequenced input: PBMCs. The receptors stem from a girl aged 2 to 9 in good health and CMV-seronegative. Each CDR3 is given with its conserved first and last residue. The D gene is left open where the match is weak. Clone size, where shown, is once, few, many, or a class for clones that have expanded.

cdr3_aa: CASSWGVQGNQPQHF; cdr3_nt: TGTGCCAGCAGCTGGGGAGTGCAGGGCAATCAGCCCCAGCATTTT; d_call: NA; clone_size: NA; v_call: TRBV5-6; j_call: TRBJ1-5
cdr3_aa: CASTRGTGELETQYF; cdr3_nt: TGTGCCAGCACCAGAGGGACAGGGGAATTGGAGACCCAGTACTTC; d_call: TRBD1; clone_size: few; v_call: TRBV6-1; j_call: TRBJ2-5
cdr3_aa: CASSLAQGATNEKLFF; cdr3_nt: TGCGCCAGCAGCTTGGCTCAGGGGGCAACTAATGAAAAACTGTTTTTT; d_call: TRBD1; clone_size: NA; v_call: TRBV5-1; j_call: TRBJ1-4
cdr3_aa: CASSGGARSSYEQYF; cdr3_nt: TGTGCCAGCAGCGGGGGGGCCAGAAGCTCCTACGAGCAGTACTTC; d_call: TRBD2; clone_size: NA; v_call: TRBV2; j_call: TRBJ2-7
cdr3_aa: CAGRLAGYNEQFF; cdr3_nt: TGTGCCGGACGACTAGCGGGCTACAATGAGCAGTTCTTC; d_call: TRBD2; clone_size: NA; v_call: TRBV6-1; j_call: TRBJ2-1
cdr3_aa: CASSLRTGANYGYTF; cdr3_nt: TGTGCCAGCAGCTTGAGGACGGGAGCTAACTATGGCTACACCTTC; d_call: NA; clone_size: NA; v_call: TRBV7-6; j_call: TRBJ1-2
cdr3_aa: CASSTPTGSLFF; cdr3_nt: TGTGCCAGCAGTACACCGACAGGATCGCTGTTTTTT; d_call: NA; clone_size: NA; v_call: TRBV27; j_call: TRBJ1-4
cdr3_aa: CASSQYQGLAGGSGYEQYF; cdr3_nt: TGCGCCAGCAGCCAATACCAGGGACTAGCGGGAGGTTCTGGCTACGAGCAGTACTTC; d_call: TRBD2; clone_size: few; v_call: TRBV4-1; j_call: TRBJ2-7
cdr3_aa: CASSSPTGGSYNEQFF; cdr3_nt: TGTGCCAGCAGTTCCCCGACAGGGGGTTCCTACAATGAGCAGTTCTTC; d_call: TRBD1; clone_size: NA; v_call: TRBV2; j_call: TRBJ2-1
cdr3_aa: CASSLELAGAAYEQYF; cdr3_nt: TGTGCCAGCAGCTTAGAACTAGCGGGGGCCGCCTACGAGCAGTACTTC; d_call: TRBD2; clone_size: NA; v_call: TRBV11-2; j_call: TRBJ2-7
cdr3_aa: CASSLRLAGARTDTQYF; cdr3_nt: TGTGCCAGCAGTTTGAGACTAGCGGGGGCCCGCACAGATACGCAGTATTTT; d_call: TRBD2; clone_size: NA; v_call: TRBV27; j_call: TRBJ2-3
cdr3_aa: CASSITANTGELFF; cdr3_nt: TGTGCCAGTAGTATTACTGCTAACACCGGGGAGCTGTTTTTT; d_call: NA; clone_size: NA; v_call: TRBV19; j_call: TRBJ2-2
cdr3_aa: CASSHTGGETQYF; cdr3_nt: TGTGCCAGCAGCCATACCGGGGGAGAGACCCAGTACTTC; d_call: NA; clone_size: NA; v_call: TRBV5-4; j_call: TRBJ2-5
cdr3_aa: CASSEFPAGGYYEQYF; cdr3_nt: TGTGCCAGCAGTGAATTCCCAGCGGGAGGTTACTACGAGCAGTACTTC; d_call: TRBD2; clone_size: NA; v_call: TRBV25-1; j_call: TRBJ2-7
cdr3_aa: CAWSGDSWEKLFF; cdr3_nt: TGTGCCTGGAGTGGGGACAGTTGGGAAAAACTGTTTTTT; d_call: TRBD1; clone_size: NA; v_call: TRBV30; j_call: TRBJ1-4
cdr3_aa: CASSYKSTGRVEAFF; cdr3_nt: TGTGCCAGCAGTTACAAATCTACAGGGCGCGTTGAAGCTTTCTTT; d_call: NA; clone_size: NA; v_call: TRBV6-5; j_call: TRBJ1-1
cdr3_aa: CASSVDPGAGAYEQYF; cdr3_nt: TGTGCCAGCAGCGTAGATCCCGGGGCGGGGGCCTACGAGCAGTACTTC; d_call: TRBD2; clone_size: medium-sized; v_call: TRBV9; j_call: TRBJ2-7
cdr3_aa: CASSLRLQGAGNTIYF; cdr3_nt: TGTGCCAGCAGCTTACGCCTACAGGGGGCTGGAAACACCATATATTTT; d_call: TRBD1; clone_size: few; v_call: TRBV7-9; j_call: TRBJ1-3
cdr3_aa: CASSFRPPGSEQYF; cdr3_nt: TGTGCCAGCAGTTTCCGGCCTCCAGGCTCCGAGCAGTACTTC; d_call: NA; clone_size: NA; v_call: TRBV4-2; j_call: TRBJ2-7
cdr3_aa: CASSPGGGSEKLFF; cdr3_nt: TGTGCCAGCTCACCGGGCGGGGGCTCTGAAAAACTGTTTTTT; d_call: NA; clone_size: NA; v_call: TRBV18; j_call: TRBJ1-4
cdr3_aa: CAGGGYSNQPQHF; cdr3_nt: TGTGCCGGGGGGGGTTATAGCAATCAGCCCCAGCATTTT; d_call: NA; clone_size: few; v_call: TRBV6-1; j_call: TRBJ1-5
cdr3_aa: CASSTTVMNTEAFF; cdr3_nt: TGTGCCAGCTCTACGACAGTTATGAACACTGAAGCTTTCTTT; d_call: NA; clone_size: NA; v_call: TRBV18; j_call: TRBJ1-1
cdr3_aa: CASSLSPGPFEGYTF; cdr3_nt: TGTGCCAGCAGCTTGTCCCCAGGGCCTTTCGAAGGCTACACCTTC; d_call: NA; clone_size: NA; v_call: TRBV5-4; j_call: TRBJ1-2
cdr3_aa: CASSQVRDRVSGYTF; cdr3_nt: TGTGCCAGCAGCCAAGTCCGGGACAGGGTGAGCGGCTACACCTTC; d_call: TRBD1; clone_size: few; v_call: TRBV14; j_call: TRBJ1-2
cdr3_aa: CASSGQGWKTQYF; cdr3_nt: TGTGCCAGCAGTGGACAGGGGTGGAAGACCCAGTACTTC; d_call: TRBD1; clone_size: NA; v_call: TRBV25-1; j_call: TRBJ2-5
cdr3_aa: CASSPPSGSRDEQFF; cdr3_nt: TGTGCCAGCAGTCCTCCTAGCGGGAGCCGTGATGAGCAGTTCTTC; d_call: TRBD2; clone_size: NA; v_call: TRBV6-5; j_call: TRBJ2-1
cdr3_aa: CASGSGFPPLHF; cdr3_nt: TGTGCTAGTGGTTCGGGGTTCCCACCCCTCCACTTT; d_call: NA; clone_size: NA; v_call: TRBV12-5; j_call: TRBJ1-6
cdr3_aa: CASSLPTGGSFGNTIYF; cdr3_nt: TGTGCCAGCAGCTTACCTACAGGGGGATCATTTGGAAACACCATATATTTT; d_call: TRBD1; clone_size: NA; v_call: TRBV7-9; j_call: TRBJ1-3
cdr3_aa: CASRDRVNEKLFF; cdr3_nt: TGTGCCAGCAGGGACAGGGTTAATGAAAAACTGTTTTTT; d_call: TRBD1; clone_size: NA; v_call: TRBV2; j_call: TRBJ1-4
cdr3_aa: CASSSSGGLYNEQFF; cdr3_nt: TGCGCCAGCAGTTCTAGCGGGGGACTCTACAATGAGCAGTTCTTC; d_call: TRBD2; clone_size: NA; v_call: TRBV10-1; j_call: TRBJ2-1
cdr3_aa: CASSEIQDEQYF; cdr3_nt: TGTGCCAGCAGTGAAATCCAGGACGAGCAGTACTTC; d_call: NA; clone_size: NA; v_call: TRBV2; j_call: TRBJ2-7
cdr3_aa: CATSRDAGGGEAFF; cdr3_nt: TGTGCCACCAGCAGGGACGCGGGAGGGGGTGAAGCTTTCTTT; d_call: NA; clone_size: NA; v_call: TRBV15; j_call: TRBJ1-1
cdr3_aa: CASSEWGHLNTEAFF; cdr3_nt: TGTGCCAGCAGTGAATGGGGACACCTGAACACTGAAGCTTTCTTT; d_call: NA; clone_size: NA; v_call: TRBV2; j_call: TRBJ1-1
cdr3_aa: CASSFREETQYF; cdr3_nt: TGTGCCAGCAGCTTCCGGGAAGAGACCCAGTACTTC; d_call: NA; clone_size: NA; v_call: TRBV7-6; j_call: TRBJ2-5
cdr3_aa: CAWSAPDSSSYNSPLHF; cdr3_nt: TGTGCCTGGAGTGCCCCTGACAGTAGCTCCTATAATTCACCCCTCCACTTT; d_call: NA; clone_size: NA; v_call: TRBV30; j_call: TRBJ1-6
cdr3_aa: CASSLEAGEETQYF; cdr3_nt: TGTGCCAGCAGCTTGGAGGCAGGGGAAGAGACCCAGTACTTC; d_call: NA; clone_size: NA; v_call: TRBV5-4; j_call: TRBJ2-5
cdr3_aa: CASSSFSSGTAGANVLTF; cdr3_nt: TGTGCCAGCAGTTCTTTCTCTAGCGGGACGGCCGGGGCCAACGTCCTGACTTTC; d_call: TRBD2; clone_size: NA; v_call: TRBV28; j_call: TRBJ2-6
cdr3_aa: CASSAIDRAYNEQFF; cdr3_nt: TGTGCCAGCAGTGCAATTGACCGGGCCTACAATGAGCAGTTCTTC; d_call: NA; clone_size: NA; v_call: TRBV25-1; j_call: TRBJ2-1
cdr3_aa: CARSFRVAGGPEHNEQFF; cdr3_nt: TGTGCCAGAAGCTTTAGGGTAGCGGGGGGGCCGGAACACAATGAGCAGTTCTTC; d_call: TRBD2; clone_size: NA; v_call: TRBV5-3; j_call: TRBJ2-1
cdr3_aa: CASSVARGKGNTIYF; cdr3_nt: TGTGCCAGCAGCGTAGCCAGGGGCAAAGGAAACACCATATATTTT; d_call: NA; clone_size: NA; v_call: TRBV9; j_call: TRBJ1-3
cdr3_aa: CASSERRQGGNSPLHF; cdr3_nt: TGTGCCAGCAGTGAACGGCGACAGGGAGGAAATTCACCCCTCCACTTT; d_call: TRBD1; clone_size: NA; v_call: TRBV6-1; j_call: TRBJ1-6
cdr3_aa: CASSPNTGGEETQYF; cdr3_nt: TGTGCCAGTAGTCCAAACACAGGGGGCGAAGAGACCCAGTACTTC; d_call: TRBD1; clone_size: few; v_call: TRBV19; j_call: TRBJ2-5
cdr3_aa: CASSLAGEGNEQFF; cdr3_nt: TGCGCCAGCAGCCTAGCGGGAGAGGGGAATGAGCAGTTCTTC; d_call: TRBD2; clone_size: NA; v_call: TRBV10-2; j_call: TRBJ2-1
cdr3_aa: CASSVGGTKETQYF; cdr3_nt: TGTGCCAGCAGCGTAGGGGGCACCAAAGAGACCCAGTACTTC; d_call: NA; clone_size: NA; v_call: TRBV9; j_call: TRBJ2-5
cdr3_aa: CASSLLGSNQPQHF; cdr3_nt: TGTGCCAGCAGTTTACTGGGCTCCAATCAGCCCCAGCATTTT; d_call: NA; clone_size: NA; v_call: TRBV27; j_call: TRBJ1-5
cdr3_aa: CASSQGAHPSSYEQYF; cdr3_nt: TGTGCCAGCAGCCAAGGGGCCCATCCGAGCTCCTACGAGCAGTACTTC; d_call: NA; clone_size: NA; v_call: TRBV4-2; j_call: TRBJ2-7
cdr3_aa: CASSRVSGDEQFF; cdr3_nt: TGTGCCAGCAGCCGAGTATCAGGGGATGAGCAGTTCTTC; d_call: NA; clone_size: NA; v_call: TRBV5-4; j_call: TRBJ2-1
cdr3_aa: CASSRPLACYYNEQFF; cdr3_nt: TGTGCCAGCAGTCGACCCCTAGCGTGTTACTACAATGAGCAGTTCTTC; d_call: NA; clone_size: NA; v_call: TRBV11-3; j_call: TRBJ2-1